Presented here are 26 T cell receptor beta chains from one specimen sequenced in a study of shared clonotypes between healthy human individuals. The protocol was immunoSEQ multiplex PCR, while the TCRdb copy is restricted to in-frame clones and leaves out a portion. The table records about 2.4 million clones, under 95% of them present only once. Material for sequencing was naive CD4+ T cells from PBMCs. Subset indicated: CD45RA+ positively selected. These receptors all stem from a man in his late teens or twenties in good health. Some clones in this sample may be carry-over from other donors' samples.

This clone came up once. The CDR3 region has the DNA TGTGCCAGCAGCGCCATTGGGCCGGCAGGGTCCGGGGAGCAGTACTTC. Amino acids: CASSAIGPAGSGEQYF. The V gene is TRBV9, the J gene TRBJ2-7, with a possible D match to TRBD1 (5 bases). V lost 3 bases and J 7 bases, leaving 23 bases between the germline ends. Germline lookup yields CDR1 SGDLS and CDR2 YYNGEE. The CDR3 length is 16 residues.

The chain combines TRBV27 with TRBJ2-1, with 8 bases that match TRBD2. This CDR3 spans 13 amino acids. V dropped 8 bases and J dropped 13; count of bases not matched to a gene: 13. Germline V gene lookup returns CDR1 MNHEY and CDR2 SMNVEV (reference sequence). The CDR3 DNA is TGTGCCAGCTCCACCGGGACTAGGTCTTCTCAGTTCTTC. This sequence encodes CASSTGTRSSQFF.

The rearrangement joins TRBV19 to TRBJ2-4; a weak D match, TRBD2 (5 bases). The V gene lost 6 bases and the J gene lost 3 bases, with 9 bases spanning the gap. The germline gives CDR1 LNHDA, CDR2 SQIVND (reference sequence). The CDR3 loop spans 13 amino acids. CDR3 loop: CASSISVKNIQYF. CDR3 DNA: TGTGCCAGTAGCATTAGCGTCAAAAACATTCAGTACTTC. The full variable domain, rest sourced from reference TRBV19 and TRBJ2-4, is DGGITQSPKYLFRKEGQNVTLSCEQNLNHDAMYWYRQDPGQGLRLIYYSQIVNDFQKGDIAEGYSVSREKKESFPLTVTSAQKNPTAFYLCASSISVKNIQYFGAGTRLSVL.

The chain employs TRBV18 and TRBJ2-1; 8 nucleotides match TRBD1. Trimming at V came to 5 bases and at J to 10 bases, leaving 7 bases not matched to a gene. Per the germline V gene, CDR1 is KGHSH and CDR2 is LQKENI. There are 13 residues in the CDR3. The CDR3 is CASSTGTGEEQFF. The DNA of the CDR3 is TGTGCCAGCTCAACCGGGACAGGTGAGGAGCAGTTCTTC.

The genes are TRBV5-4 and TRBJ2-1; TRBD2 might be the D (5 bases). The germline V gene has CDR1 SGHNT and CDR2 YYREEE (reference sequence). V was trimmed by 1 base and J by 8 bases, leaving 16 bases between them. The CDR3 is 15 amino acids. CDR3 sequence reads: CASSLRGLNWDEQFF. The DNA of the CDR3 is TGTGCCAGCAGCTTGCGGGGATTAAATTGGGATGAGCAGTTCTTC.

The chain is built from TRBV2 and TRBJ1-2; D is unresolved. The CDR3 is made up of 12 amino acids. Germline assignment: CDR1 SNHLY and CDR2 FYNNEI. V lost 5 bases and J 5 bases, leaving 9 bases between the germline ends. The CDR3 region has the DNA TGTGCCAGCAGTCTTGGGGTATATGGCTACACCTTC. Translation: CASSLGVYGYTF.

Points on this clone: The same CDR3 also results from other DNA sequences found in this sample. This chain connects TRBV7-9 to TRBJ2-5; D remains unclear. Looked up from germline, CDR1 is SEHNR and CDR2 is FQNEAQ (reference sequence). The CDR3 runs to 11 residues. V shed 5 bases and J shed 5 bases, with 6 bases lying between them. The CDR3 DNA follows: TGTGCCAGCAGCCCGCGGGAGACCCAGTACTTC. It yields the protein CASSPRETQYF.

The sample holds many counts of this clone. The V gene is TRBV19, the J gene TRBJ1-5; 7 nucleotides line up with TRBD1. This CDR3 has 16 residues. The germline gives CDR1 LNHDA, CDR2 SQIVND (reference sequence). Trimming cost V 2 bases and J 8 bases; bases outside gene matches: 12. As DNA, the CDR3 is TGTGCCAGTAGTATAAGTGGACAGGCCATAGGGGAGCCCCAGCATTTT. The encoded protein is CASSISGQAIGEPQHF.

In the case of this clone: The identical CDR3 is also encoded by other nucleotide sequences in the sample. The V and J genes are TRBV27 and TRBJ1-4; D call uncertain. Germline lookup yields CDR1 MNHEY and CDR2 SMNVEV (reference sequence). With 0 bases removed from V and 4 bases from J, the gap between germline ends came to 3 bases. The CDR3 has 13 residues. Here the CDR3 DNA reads TGTGCCAGCAGTTTATCGTTTAATGAAAAACTGTTTTTT. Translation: CASSLSFNEKLFF.

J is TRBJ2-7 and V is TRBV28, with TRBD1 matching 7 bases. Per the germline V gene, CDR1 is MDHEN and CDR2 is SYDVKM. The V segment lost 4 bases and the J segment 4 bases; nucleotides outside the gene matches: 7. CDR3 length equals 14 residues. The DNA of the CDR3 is TGTGCCAGCAGTTACCAGGGACAGATATACGAGCAGTACTTC. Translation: CASSYQGQIYEQYF.

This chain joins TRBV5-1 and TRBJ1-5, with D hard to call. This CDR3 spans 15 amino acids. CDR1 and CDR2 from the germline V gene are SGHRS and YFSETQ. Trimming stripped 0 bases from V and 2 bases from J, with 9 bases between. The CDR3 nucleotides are TGCGCCAGCAGCTTGGCGGGGATGGGCAATCAGCCCCAGCATTTT. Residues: CASSLAGMGNQPQHF.

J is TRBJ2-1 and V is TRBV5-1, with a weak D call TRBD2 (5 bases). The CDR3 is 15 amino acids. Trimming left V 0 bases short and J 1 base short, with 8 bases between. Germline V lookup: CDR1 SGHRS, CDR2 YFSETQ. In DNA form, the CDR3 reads TGCGCCAGCAGCTTGGAACGGAGGTCCTACAATGAGCAGTTCTTC. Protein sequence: CASSLERRSYNEQFF.

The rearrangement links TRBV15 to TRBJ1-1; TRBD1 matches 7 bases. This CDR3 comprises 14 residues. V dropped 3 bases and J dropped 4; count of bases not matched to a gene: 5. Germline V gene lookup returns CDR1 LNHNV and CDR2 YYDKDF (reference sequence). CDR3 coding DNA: TGTGCCACCAGCAGGGTTGACAGGGCCACTGAAGCTTTCTTT. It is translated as CATSRVDRATEAFF.

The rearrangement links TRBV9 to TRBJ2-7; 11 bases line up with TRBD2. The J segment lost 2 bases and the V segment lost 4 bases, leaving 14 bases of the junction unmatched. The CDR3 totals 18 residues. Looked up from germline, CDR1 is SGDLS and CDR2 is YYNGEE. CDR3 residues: CASSPHPPGLAGAYEQYF. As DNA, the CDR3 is TGTGCCAGCAGCCCCCACCCCCCAGGACTAGCGGGTGCCTACGAGCAGTACTTC.

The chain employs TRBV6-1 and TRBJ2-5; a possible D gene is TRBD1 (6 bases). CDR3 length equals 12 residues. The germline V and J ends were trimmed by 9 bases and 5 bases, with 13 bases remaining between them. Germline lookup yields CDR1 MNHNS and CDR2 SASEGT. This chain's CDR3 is CASTQGYETQYF. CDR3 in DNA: TGTGCCAGTACACAGGGCTACGAGACCCAGTACTTC.

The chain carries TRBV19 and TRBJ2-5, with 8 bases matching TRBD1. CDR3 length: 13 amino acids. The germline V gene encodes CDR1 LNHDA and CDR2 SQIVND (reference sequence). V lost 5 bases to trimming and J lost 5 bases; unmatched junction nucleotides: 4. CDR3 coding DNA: TGTGCCAGTAGTTTGACAGGGGTGGAGACCCAGTACTTC. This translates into CASSLTGVETQYF.

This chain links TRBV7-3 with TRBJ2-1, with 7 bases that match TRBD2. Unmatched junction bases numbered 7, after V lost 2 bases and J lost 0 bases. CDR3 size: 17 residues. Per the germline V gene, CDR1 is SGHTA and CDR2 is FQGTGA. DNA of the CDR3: TGTGCCAGCAGCTTATTGGCGGGAGTTCTCTCCTACAATGAGCAGTTCTTC. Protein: CASSLLAGVLSYNEQFF.

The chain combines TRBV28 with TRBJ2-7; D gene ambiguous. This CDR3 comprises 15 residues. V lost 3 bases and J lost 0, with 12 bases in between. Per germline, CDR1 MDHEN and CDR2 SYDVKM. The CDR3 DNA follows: TGTGCCAGCAGTTTGCCCGGGTCCCCCTCCTACGAGCAGTACTTC. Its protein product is CASSLPGSPSYEQYF.

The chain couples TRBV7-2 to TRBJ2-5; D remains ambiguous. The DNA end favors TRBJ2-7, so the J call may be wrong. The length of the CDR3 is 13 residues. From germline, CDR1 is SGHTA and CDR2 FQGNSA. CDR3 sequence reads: CASSPLIPYEQYF. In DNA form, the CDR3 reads TGTGCCAGCAGCCCACTCATACCCTACGAGCAGTACTTC.

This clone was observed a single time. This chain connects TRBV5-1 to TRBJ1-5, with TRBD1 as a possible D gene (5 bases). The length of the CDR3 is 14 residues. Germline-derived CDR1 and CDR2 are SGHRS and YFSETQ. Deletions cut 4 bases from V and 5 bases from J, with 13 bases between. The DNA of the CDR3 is TGCGCCAGCAGCGACGGCGGGGGGGATCAGCCCCAGCATTTT. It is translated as CASSDGGGDQPQHF.

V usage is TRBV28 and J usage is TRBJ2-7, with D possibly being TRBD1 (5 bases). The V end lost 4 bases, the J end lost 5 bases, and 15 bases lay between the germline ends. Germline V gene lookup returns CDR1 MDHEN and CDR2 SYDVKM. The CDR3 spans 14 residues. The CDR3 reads CASSSSGALNEQYF. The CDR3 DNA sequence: TGTGCCAGCAGTTCTTCTGGGGCGTTGAACGAGCAGTACTTC.

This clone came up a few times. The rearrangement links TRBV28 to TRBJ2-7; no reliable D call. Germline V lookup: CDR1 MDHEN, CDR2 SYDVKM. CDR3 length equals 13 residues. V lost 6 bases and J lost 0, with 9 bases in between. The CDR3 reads CASSKGYSYEQYF. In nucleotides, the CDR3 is TGTGCCAGCAGCAAAGGATACTCCTACGAGCAGTACTTC.

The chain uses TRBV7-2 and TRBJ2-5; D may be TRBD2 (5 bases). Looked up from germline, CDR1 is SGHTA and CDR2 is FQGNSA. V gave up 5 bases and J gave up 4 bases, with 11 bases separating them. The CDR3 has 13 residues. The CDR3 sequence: CASSERGPETQYF. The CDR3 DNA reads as TGTGCCAGCAGCGAGCGAGGGCCAGAGACCCAGTACTTC.

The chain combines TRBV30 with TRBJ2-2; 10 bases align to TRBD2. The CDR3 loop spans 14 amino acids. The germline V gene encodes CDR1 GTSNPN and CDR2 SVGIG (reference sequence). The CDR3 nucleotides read TGTGCGCGGACTAGCGGTTGGCCTGCCGGGGAGCTGTTTTTT. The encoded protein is CARTSGWPAGELFF. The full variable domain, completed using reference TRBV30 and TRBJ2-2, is SQTIHQWPATLVQPVGSPLSLECTVEGTSNPNLYWYRQAAGRGLQLLFYSVGIGQISSEVPQNLSASRPQDRQFILSSKKLLLSDSGFYLCARTSGWPAGELFFGEGSRLTVL.

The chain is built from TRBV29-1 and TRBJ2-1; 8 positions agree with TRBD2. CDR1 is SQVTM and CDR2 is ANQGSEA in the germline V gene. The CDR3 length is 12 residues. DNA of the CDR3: TGCACTGCCCATAGCGGGAACTATGAGCAGTTCTTC. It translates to CTAHSGNYEQFF.

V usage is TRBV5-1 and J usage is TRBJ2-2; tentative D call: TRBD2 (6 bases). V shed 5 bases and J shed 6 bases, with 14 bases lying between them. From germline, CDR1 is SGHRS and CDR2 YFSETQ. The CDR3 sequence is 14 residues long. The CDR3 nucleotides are TGCGCCAGCAGGCGGGACCGGGAATCCGGGGAGCTGTTTTTT. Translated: CASRRDRESGELFF. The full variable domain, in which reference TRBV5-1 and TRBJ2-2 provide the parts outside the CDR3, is KAGVTQTPRYLIKTRGQQVTLSCSPISGHRSVSWYQQTPGQGLQFLFEYFSETQRNKGNFPGRFSGRQFSNSRSEMNVSTLELGDSALYLCASRRDRESGELFFGEGSRLTVL.